A single sample gave rise to the 10 T cell receptor beta chains below, sequenced in a study of blood T cell repertoires in COVID-19. The protocol was immunoSEQ multiplex PCR, while the TCRdb copy is restricted to in-frame clones and leaves out a portion. The sample consists of 150,000 to 200,000 clones, 60% to 80% of them appearing once. Material for sequencing was PBMCs or T cells enriched from blood (not recorded which). The receptors stem from a woman between 50 and 59 years old who had recovered from COVID-19.

This chain uses TRBV3-1 (or the pseudogene TRBV3-2) with TRBJ1-1; no clear D gene. The germline V gene has CDR1 LGHDT and CDR2 YNNKEL (reference sequence). This CDR3 has 14 amino acids. Trimming left V 1 base short and J 1 base short, with 7 bases between. The CDR3 DNA reads as TGTGCCAGCAGCCAAGTACTGTCGAACACTGAAGCTTTCTTT. Translating it yields CASSQVLSNTEAFF.

The chain couples TRBV10-3 to TRBJ1-1; TRBD1 agrees at 12 bases. The germline V gene encodes CDR1 ENHRY and CDR2 SYGVKD. With 5 bases clipped from V and 5 bases from J, the junction kept 9 bases outside the gene matches. The CDR3 is 16 amino acids. The CDR3 here is CAISKGQGALVTEAFF. In DNA, the CDR3 is TGTGCCATCAGTAAGGGACAGGGGGCCCTCGTGACTGAAGCTTTCTTT.

The rearrangement uses TRBV12-3 or TRBV12-4 and TRBJ1-1, with D uncertain. The CDR3 is 11 residues long. The V and J ends lost 2 bases and 8 bases respectively, with 6 bases between them. CDR3 sequence (DNA): TGTGCCAGCAGTTTACGGAGGGAAGCTTTCTTT. Translation: CASSLRREAFF.

The chain is built from TRBV11-2 and TRBJ2-1; 9 bases are a match to TRBD1. Losses at the gene ends were 7 bases for V and 2 bases for J; bases not matched to a gene: 9. The germline CDR1 and CDR2 sequences are SGHAT and FQNNGV. The CDR3 covers 16 residues. DNA for the CDR3: TGTGCCAGCACCCCCCGGGACAGGGATCCCTACAATGAGCAGTTCTTC. Its translation is CASTPRDRDPYNEQFF.

Concerning this clone: The identical CDR3 is also encoded by other nucleotide sequences in the sample. This chain links TRBV9 with TRBJ2-3; 13 bases map to TRBD2. Germline trimming cut 4 bases from V and 3 bases from J; bases unmatched to any gene: 8. Germline V gene sequence: CDR1 SGDLS, CDR2 YYNGEE. The CDR3 has 17 residues. CDR3 amino acids: CASSPHGLAGVTDTQYF. Here the CDR3 DNA reads TGTGCCAGCAGCCCGCACGGACTAGCGGGAGTGACAGATACGCAGTATTTT.

CDR3: CASSPRQGADIQYF. CDR3 nucleotide sequence: TGTGCCAGCTCACCCCGACAGGGGGCAGACATTCAGTACTTC. The rearrangement joins TRBV18 to TRBJ2-4; 10 positions match TRBD1. CDR1 and CDR2 (germline): KGHSH, LQKENI. CDR3 size: 14 residues. The V and J ends lost 3 bases and 8 bases, in that order; junction bases with no gene match: 4.

This clone showed up many times. This chain uses TRBV3-1 (or the pseudogene TRBV3-2) with TRBJ2-3; a weak D match, TRBD2 (5 bases). Per germline, CDR1 LGHDT and CDR2 YNNKEL (reference sequence). The ends were cut back, 0 bases at V and 4 bases at J, with 8 bases in the middle. This CDR3 is built from 14 residues. The CDR3 region is CASSQEHGADTQYF. As DNA, the CDR3 is TGTGCCAGCAGCCAAGAGCACGGGGCAGATACGCAGTATTTT.

This chain links TRBV28 with TRBJ2-3; no definite D call. The CDR3 consists of 13 residues. Trimming shortened V by 3 bases and J by 0 bases, and 4 bases separated the two germline ends. Per the germline V gene, CDR1 is MDHEN and CDR2 is SYDVKM. The chain's CDR3 is CASSLTSTDTQYF. The CDR3 DNA reads TGTGCCAGCAGTTTGACTAGCACAGATACGCAGTATTTT. Drawing the rest from reference TRBV28 and TRBJ2-3, the complete variable domain is DVKVTQSSRYLVKRTGEKVFLECVQDMDHENMFWYRQDPGLGLRLIYFSYDVKMKEKGDIPEGYSVSREKKERFSLILESASTNQTSMYLCASSLTSTDTQYFGPGTRLTVL.

The chain combines TRBV6-1 with TRBJ2-1; D may be TRBD2 (6 bases). V was clipped by 4 bases and J by 0 bases, with 7 bases between them. The CDR3 runs 14 residues. CDR1 and CDR2 (germline): MNHNS, SASEGT. CDR3 region: CASSASASYNEQFF. CDR3 in DNA: TGTGCCAGCAGTGCTAGCGCCTCCTACAATGAGCAGTTCTTC.

The chain carries TRBV5-1 and TRBJ2-2, with 7 bases aligning to TRBD1. The V and J ends lost 3 bases and 2 bases, in that order; junction bases with no gene match: 4. Germline CDR1 is SGHRS and CDR2 is YFSETQ. This CDR3 has 15 residues. The CDR3 DNA is TGCGCCAGCAGCTGGGGGACAGCAAACACCGGGGAGCTGTTTTTT. This codes for CASSWGTANTGELFF.